This T cell receptor (beta chain) is from a study of cytomegalovirus exposure and HLA in healthy donors. All donors participated as healthy donors of bone marrow. CDR3 length: 15 amino acids. Trimming shortened V by 5 bases and J by 2 bases, and 12 bases separated the two germline ends. Per germline, CDR1 SEHNR and CDR2 FQNEAQ (reference sequence). Remarks on this clone: Its antigen is not known.

The PCR contained 60 Vbeta and 13 Jbeta primers. Generated by immunoSEQ multiplex PCR, the TCRdb table keeps only in-frame clones and is missing some. The sample yields about 150,000 clones, around three quarters seen once. The study, taken as a whole, reports: Later examination showed HLA-associated TCR beta chains had greater clonal expansion than equally common others. A later analysis linked a missense variant in DCLRE1C to the trimming of TCR beta V and J genes. Reports indicated that the classifier achieved high specificity and sensitivity in diagnosing cytomegalovirus status.

The sequencing input was PBMCs. The V and J genes are TRBV7-9 and TRBJ1-4; D is undetermined. This sequence was found in a woman aged 40 to 49 in good health and CMV-seronegative. The DNA of the CDR3 is TGTGCCAGCAGCAGCGAGTTGGTCACTAATGAAAAACTGTTTTTT. This gives the protein CASSSELVTNEKLFF.